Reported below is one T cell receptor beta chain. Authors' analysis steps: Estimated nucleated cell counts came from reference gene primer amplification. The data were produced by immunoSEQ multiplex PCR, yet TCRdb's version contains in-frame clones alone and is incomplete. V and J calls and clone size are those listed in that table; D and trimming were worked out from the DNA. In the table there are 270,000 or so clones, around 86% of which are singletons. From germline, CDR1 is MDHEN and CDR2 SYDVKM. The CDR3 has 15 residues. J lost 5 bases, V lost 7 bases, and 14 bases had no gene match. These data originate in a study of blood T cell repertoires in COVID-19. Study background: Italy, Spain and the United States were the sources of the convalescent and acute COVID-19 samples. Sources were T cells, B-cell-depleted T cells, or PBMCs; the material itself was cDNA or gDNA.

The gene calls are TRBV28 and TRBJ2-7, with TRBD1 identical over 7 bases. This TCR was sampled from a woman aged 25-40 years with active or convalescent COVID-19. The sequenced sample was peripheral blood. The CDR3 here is CASTLGGKGAHEQYF. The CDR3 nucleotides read TGTGCCAGCACCCTAGGGGGCAAGGGGGCCCACGAGCAGTACTTC. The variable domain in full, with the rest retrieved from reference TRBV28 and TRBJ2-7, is DVKVTQSSRYLVKRTGEKVFLECVQDMDHENMFWYRQDPGLGLRLIYFSYDVKMKEKGDIPEGYSVSREKKERFSLILESASTNQTSMYLCASTLGGKGAHEQYFGPGTRLTVT.